This T cell receptor beta chain is from a study of OX40 agonist ivuxolimab in advanced cancers. For the wider study: Ivuxolimab was a fully human IgG2 agonistic monoclonal antibody targeting the costimulatory receptor OX40 (CD134). Intravenous ivuxolimab was administered to patients every 2 weeks at six dose levels: 0.01, 0.1, 0.3, 1.5, 3 and 10 mg/kg. Among the 50 to 55 dose-escalation patients, 19 had hepatocellular carcinoma, approximately 15 melanoma, 9 renal cell carcinoma and 9 head and neck cancer. In the dose-escalation cohort, around four fifths of patients were male, and the mean age was about 55 years, with a range of about 20 to 90. Patients were allowed to have had prior anti-PD-1, anti-PD-L1 or anti-CTLA-4 therapy, and around 41% of the dose-escalation patients had previously received checkpoint inhibitors. Partial responses occurred in three dose-escalation patients, of whom one had hepatocellular carcinoma and two had cutaneous melanoma. The point of sequencing TCRbeta in the periphery was to test whether ivuxolimab changed TCR sequence diversity and drove clonal T-cell expansion. The paper covers the monotherapy dose-escalation part of the phase I ivuxolimab trial, which included N ≈ 50 patients.

What the research found in general, with its limitations: The antigen specificity of the clonally expanded peripheral T cells was not determined. At doses from 0.1 to 3.0 mg/kg, clonal expansion was seen in both CD4+ and CD8+ blood T cells between baseline and week 6. Low levels of normalized T-cell clonal expansion were also seen in some nonresponding patients. In the 0.1-3.0 mg/kg groups, partial responders were among the patients with the lowest normalized peripheral clonal expansion, particularly in CD8+ T cells. On average, CD8+ T cells showed more expanded clones than CD4+ T cells after ivuxolimab.

Remarks on this clone: The specificity of this receptor is unknown. No base-level quality is on record; no much larger clone is a single base apart.

V is pared back by 4 bases and J by 9 bases, with 27 bases lying between the germline termini. CDR1 and CDR2 were assigned from the germline V gene as KGHSH and LQKENI. The CDR3 contains 17 residues, cysteine and phenylalanine counted. The sequence is cut down to CDR3 DNA, 51 bases in frame from base 1. Genomic DNA was isolated from the sorted cells so that the TCRbeta CDR3 region could be sequenced. TCRbeta CDR3 regions were sequenced using the immunoSEQ Assay. The source is immuneACCESS, and TCRdb retained only in-frame sequences with V and J called. Part of the clones is not carried over; for the studies checked, unresolved V genes explain less than half of this, and the remainder is unexplained. The sample profile shows around 60,000 clones; over 75% of them were found once. Roughly 6.5% of the sample comes from the top ten. The trial excluded patients who had a history of autoimmune disease or were on systemic immunosuppression. Peripheral blood for TCR sequencing was collected from all dose cohorts at baseline, on cycle 4 day 1, and on cycle 7 day 1. The samples were drawn from a first-in-human, open-label, multicenter phase I dose-escalation trial of ivuxolimab. Adults with locally advanced or metastatic melanoma, renal cell, hepatocellular, or head and neck squamous cell carcinoma were enrolled in the trial. Before TCR sequencing, CD4+ and CD8+ T cells were separately sorted from peripheral blood.

This specimen consisted of CD4+ or CD8+ T cells sorted from blood, obtained in a trial of the OX40 agonist ivuxolimab. This sequence uses TRBV18 and TRBJ2-5; tentative D gene TRBD1, with 7 bases matching. The TCR comes from an adult with an advanced solid tumor such as melanoma, head and neck, liver or kidney cancer. The DNA reads TGTGCCAGCTCACTCAACAGGGGTGGGGGGATCGCGGATCCCCAGTACTTC. Translated, it reads CASSLNRGGGIADPQYF.